The entry below gives a single T cell receptor beta chain sequence along with its context. Its antigen is unidentified. This record comes from a study of Tregs in tolerant kidney transplant recipients. Study outcomes and limitations: Some patients' samples used different primers over time, so nucleotide sequences weren't comparable. Biological reproducibility was not directly addressed in this study.

Recipient PBMCs carried a CFSE label and met irradiated graft donor PBMCs for about six days before FACS sorting. With 4 bases clipped from V and 6 bases from J, the junction kept 8 bases outside the gene matches. Per the germline V gene, CDR1 is MNHEY and CDR2 is SMNVEV (reference sequence). This CDR3 comprises 14 residues. Method: immunoSEQ multiplex PCR; TCRdb's copy keeps in-frame clones and lacks some. The sample holds about 8,300 clones, around a third seen once. The receptor was isolated from a human patient who received a combined kidney and bone marrow transplant. The specimen comprised CD8+ T cells from blood cultured with allogeneic cells, sampled before the transplant. The J gene is TRBJ2-7, the V gene TRBV27; TRBD2 aligns across 8 bases. CDR3 sequence (DNA): TGTGCCAGCAGTTCGGGACTAGAACCCCTCGAGCAGTACTTC. It specifies CASSSGLEPLEQYF.